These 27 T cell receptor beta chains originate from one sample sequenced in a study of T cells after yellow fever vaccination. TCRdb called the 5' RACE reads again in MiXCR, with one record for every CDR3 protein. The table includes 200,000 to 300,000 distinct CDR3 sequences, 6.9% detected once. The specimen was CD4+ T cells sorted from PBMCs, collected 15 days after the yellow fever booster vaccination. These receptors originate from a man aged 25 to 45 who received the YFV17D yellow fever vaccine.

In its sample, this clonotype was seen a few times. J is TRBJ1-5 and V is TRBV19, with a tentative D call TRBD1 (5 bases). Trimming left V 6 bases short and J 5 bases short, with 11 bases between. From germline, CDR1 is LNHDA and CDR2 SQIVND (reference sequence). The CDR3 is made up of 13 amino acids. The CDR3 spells CASRGTGYQPQHF. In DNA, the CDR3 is TGTGCCAGTAGGGGGACGGGGTATCAGCCCCAGCATTTT.

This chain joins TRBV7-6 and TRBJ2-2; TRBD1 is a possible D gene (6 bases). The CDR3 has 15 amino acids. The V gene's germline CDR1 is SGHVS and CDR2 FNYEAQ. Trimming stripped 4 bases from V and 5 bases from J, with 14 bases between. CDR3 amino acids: CASSSQGMGTGELFF. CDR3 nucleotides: TGTGCCAGCAGCTCTCAGGGGATGGGAACCGGGGAGCTGTTTTTT.

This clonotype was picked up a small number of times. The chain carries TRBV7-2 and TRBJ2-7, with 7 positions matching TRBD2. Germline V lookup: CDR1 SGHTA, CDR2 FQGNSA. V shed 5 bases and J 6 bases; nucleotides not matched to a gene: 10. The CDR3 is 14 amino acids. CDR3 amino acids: CASSRTPREVEQYF. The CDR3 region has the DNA TGTGCCAGCAGCCGAACCCCACGGGAGGTCGAGCAGTACTTC.

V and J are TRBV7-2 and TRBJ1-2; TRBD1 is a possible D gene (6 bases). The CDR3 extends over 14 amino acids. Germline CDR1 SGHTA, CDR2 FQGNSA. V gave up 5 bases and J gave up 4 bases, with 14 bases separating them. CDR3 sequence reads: CASSPQGTSYGYTF. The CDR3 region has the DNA TGTGCCAGCAGCCCTCAGGGGACCAGCTATGGCTACACCTTC.

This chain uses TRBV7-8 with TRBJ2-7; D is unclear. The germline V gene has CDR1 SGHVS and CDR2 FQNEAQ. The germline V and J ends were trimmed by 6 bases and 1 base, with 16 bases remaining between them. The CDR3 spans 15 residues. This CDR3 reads CASRSPPGGSYEQYF. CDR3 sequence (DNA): TGTGCCAGCAGGAGCCCCCCTGGCGGATCCTACGAGCAGTACTTC.

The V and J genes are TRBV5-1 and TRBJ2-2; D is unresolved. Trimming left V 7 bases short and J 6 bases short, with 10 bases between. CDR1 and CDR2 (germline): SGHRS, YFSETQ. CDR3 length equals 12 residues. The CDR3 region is CASGEPAGELFF. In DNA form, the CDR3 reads TGCGCCAGCGGGGAACCCGCCGGGGAGCTGTTTTTT.

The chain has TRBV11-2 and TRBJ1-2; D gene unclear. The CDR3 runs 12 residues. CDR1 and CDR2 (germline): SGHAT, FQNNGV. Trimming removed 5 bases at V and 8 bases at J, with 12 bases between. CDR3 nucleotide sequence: TGTGCCAGCAGCCCCCTGGTTCGGGGCTACACCTTC. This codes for CASSPLVRGYTF.

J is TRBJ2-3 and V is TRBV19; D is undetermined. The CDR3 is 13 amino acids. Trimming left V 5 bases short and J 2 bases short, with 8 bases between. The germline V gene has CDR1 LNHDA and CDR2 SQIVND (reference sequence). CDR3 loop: CASSDTHTDTQYF. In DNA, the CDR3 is TGTGCCAGTAGTGACACGCACACAGATACGCAGTATTTT.

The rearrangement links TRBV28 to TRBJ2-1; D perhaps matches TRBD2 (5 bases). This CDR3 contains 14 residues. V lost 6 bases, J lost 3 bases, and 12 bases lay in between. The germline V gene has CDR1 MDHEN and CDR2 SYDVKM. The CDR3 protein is CASRPADHYNEQFF. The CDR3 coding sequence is TGTGCCAGCAGGCCAGCGGACCACTACAATGAGCAGTTCTTC.

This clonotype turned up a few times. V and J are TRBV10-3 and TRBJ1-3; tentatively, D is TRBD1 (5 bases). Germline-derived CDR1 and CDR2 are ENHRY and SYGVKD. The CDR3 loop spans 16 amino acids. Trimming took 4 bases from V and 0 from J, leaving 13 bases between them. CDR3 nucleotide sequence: TGTGCCATCAGTGTGGACACTACTGGCTCTGGAAACACCATATATTTT. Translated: CAISVDTTGSGNTIYF.

CDR3 sequence: CSVADTGGYNEQFF. CDR3 in DNA: TGCAGCGTAGCAGACACCGGAGGCTACAATGAGCAGTTCTTC. V usage is TRBV29-1 and J usage is TRBJ2-1; possible D gene TRBD2, 5 bases. The V gene's germline CDR1 is SQVTM and CDR2 ANQGSEA. V gave up 6 bases and J gave up 3 bases, with 15 bases separating them. This CDR3 contains 14 residues.

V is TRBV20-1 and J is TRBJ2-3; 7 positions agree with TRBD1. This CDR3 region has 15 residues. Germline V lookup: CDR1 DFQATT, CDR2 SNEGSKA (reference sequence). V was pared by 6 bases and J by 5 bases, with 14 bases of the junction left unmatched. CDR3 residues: CSATSGQGVGDTQYF. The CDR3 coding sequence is TGCAGTGCGACGTCCGGGCAGGGGGTAGGAGATACGCAGTATTTT.

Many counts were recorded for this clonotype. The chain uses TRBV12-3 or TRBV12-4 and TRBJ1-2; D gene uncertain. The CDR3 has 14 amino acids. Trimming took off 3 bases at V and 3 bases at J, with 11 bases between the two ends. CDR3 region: CASSLPPADYGYTF. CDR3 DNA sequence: TGTGCCAGCAGTTTGCCCCCGGCGGACTATGGCTACACCTTC.

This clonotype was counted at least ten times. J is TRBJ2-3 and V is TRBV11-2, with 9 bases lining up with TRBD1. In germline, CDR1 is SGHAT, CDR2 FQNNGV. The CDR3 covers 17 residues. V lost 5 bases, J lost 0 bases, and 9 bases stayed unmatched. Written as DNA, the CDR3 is TGTGCCAGCAGCCCGGGACAGGGCGGCCCAAGCACAGATACGCAGTATTTT. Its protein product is CASSPGQGGPSTDTQYF.

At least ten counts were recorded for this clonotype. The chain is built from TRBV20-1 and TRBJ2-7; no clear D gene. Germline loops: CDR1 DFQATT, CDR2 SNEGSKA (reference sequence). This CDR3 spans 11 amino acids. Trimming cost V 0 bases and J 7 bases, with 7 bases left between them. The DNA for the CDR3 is TGCAGTGCTAGAGAAGGAGTAGAGCAGTACTTC. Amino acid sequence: CSAREGVEQYF.

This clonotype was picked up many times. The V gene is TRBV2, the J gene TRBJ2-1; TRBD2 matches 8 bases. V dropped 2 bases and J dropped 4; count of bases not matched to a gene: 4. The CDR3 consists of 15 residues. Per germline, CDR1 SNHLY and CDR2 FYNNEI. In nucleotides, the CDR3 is TGTGCCAGCAGTGAACAAGCGGGAGCTTACAATGAGCAGTTCTTC. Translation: CASSEQAGAYNEQFF. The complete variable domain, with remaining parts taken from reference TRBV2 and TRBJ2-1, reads EPEVTQTPSHQVTQMGQEVILRCVPISNHLYFYWYRQILGQKVEFLVSFYNNEISEKSEIFDDQFSVERPDGSNFTLKIRSTKLEDSAMYFCASSEQAGAYNEQFFGPGTRLTVL.

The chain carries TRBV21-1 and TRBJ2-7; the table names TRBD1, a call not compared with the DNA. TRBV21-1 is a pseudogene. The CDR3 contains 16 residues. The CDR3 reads CASSPAGDGRNYEQYF. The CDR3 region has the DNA TGTGCCAGCAGCCCTGCGGGGGACGGACGGAACTACGAGCAGTACTTC.

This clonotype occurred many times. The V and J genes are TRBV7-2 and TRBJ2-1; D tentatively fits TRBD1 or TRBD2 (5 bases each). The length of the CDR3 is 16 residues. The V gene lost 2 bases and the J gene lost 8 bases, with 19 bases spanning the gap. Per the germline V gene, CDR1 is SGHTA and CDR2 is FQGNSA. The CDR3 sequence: CASSLLWVRGVDEQFF. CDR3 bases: TGTGCCAGCAGCTTACTGTGGGTCCGGGGCGTCGATGAGCAGTTCTTC.

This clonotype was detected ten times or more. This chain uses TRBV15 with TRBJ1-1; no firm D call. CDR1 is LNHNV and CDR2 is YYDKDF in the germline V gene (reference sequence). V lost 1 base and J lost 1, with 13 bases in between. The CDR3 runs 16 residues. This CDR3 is CATSRGRQVGNTEAFF. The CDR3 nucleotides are TGTGCCACCAGCAGAGGCAGACAAGTGGGGAACACTGAAGCTTTCTTT.

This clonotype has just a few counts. In DNA, the CDR3 is TGTGCCAGCAGTCCCTGGGGGGGAAAGCAGCCCCAGCATTTT. Residues: CASSPWGGKQPQHF. The rearrangement uses TRBV12-3 or TRBV12-4 and TRBJ1-5; weak D call: TRBD1 (5 bases). The CDR3 is made up of 14 amino acids. V dropped 5 bases and J dropped 7 bases, with 15 bases sitting between them.

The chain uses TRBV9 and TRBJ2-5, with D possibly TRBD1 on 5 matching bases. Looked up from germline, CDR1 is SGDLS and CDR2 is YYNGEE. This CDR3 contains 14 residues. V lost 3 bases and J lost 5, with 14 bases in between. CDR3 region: CASSASQGRETQYF. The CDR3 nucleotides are TGTGCCAGCAGCGCGTCCCAGGGAAGGGAGACCCAGTACTTC.

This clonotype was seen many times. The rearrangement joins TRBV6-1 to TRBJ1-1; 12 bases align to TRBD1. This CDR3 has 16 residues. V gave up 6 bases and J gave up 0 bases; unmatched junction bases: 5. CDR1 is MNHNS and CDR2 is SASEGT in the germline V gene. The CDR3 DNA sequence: TGTGCCAGCAGGAACCGGGACAGGGGGCTGAACACTGAAGCTTTCTTT. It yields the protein CASRNRDRGLNTEAFF.

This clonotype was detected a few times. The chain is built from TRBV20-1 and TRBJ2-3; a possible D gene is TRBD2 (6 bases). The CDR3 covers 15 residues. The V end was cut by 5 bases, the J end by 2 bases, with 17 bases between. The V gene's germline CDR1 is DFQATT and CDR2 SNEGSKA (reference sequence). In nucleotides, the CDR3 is TGCAGTGCTGCTAGCGTGACCTCCCCCACAGATACGCAGTATTTT. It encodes CSAASVTSPTDTQYF.

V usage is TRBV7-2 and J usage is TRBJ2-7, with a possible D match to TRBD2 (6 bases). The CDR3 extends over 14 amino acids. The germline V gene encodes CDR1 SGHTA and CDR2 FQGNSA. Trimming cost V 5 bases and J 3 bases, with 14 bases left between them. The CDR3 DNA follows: TGTGCCAGCAGCCCGGGAATAGCGGACTACGAGCAGTACTTC. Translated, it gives CASSPGIADYEQYF.

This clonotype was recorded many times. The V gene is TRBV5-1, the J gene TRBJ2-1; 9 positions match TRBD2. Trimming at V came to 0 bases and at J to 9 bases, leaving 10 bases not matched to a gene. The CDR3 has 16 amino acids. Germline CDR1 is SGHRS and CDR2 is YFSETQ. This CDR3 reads CASSLEALGLATEQFF. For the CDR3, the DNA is TGCGCCAGCAGCTTGGAGGCGTTGGGACTAGCAACTGAGCAGTTCTTC.

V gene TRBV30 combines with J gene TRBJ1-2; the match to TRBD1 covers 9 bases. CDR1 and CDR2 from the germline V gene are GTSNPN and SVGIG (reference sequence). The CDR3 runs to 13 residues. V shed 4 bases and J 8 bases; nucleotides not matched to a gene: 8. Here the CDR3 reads CAWTPGQGRGYTF. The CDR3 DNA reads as TGTGCCTGGACTCCGGGACAGGGACGGGGCTACACCTTC. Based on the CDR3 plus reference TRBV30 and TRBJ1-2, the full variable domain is SQTIHQWPATLVQPVGSPLSLECTVEGTSNPNLYWYRQAAGRGLQLLFYSVGIGQISSEVPQNLSASRPQDRQFILSSKKLLLSDSGFYLCAWTPGQGRGYTFGSGTRLTVV.

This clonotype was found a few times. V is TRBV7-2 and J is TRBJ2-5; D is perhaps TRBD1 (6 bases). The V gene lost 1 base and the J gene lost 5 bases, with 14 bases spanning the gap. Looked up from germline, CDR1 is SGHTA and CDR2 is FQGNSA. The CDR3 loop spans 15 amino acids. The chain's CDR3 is CASSLGGQGWETQYF. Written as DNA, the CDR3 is TGTGCCAGCAGCTTAGGGGGGCAGGGTTGGGAGACCCAGTACTTC.